A selection of T cell receptor beta chains follows, all from one sample in a study of blood T cell repertoires in COVID-19. The table came from immunoSEQ multiplex PCR; TCRdb's copy has only in-frame clones and leaves some out. The sample holds nearly 200,000 clones; around four fifths are singletons and the top ten take more than 4.5%. Material: peripheral blood. The receptors here all came from a woman aged 70-85 years with active or convalescent COVID-19. CDR3s leave out the opening cysteine and the closing phenylalanine or tryptophan. The order of the fields is CDR3 length, V gene, J gene, CDR3 protein.

>13|TRBV6-6|TRBJ1-1
ASSGQGGKKTEAF
>13|TRBV19|TRBJ2-3
ASSTRLAGTDTQY
>12|TRBV18|TRBJ1-5
ASSPGQLNQPQH
>17|TRBV19|TRBJ2-5
ASSLEGPASGRRGETQY
>12|TRBV7-6|TRBJ2-1
ASSPRQEYNEQF
>11|TRBV7-8|TRBJ1-2
ASSLEGVYGYT
>12|TRBV5-4|TRBJ2-5
ASSIPLAAETQY
>14|TRBV30|TRBJ2-7
AWSLGGVITPPEQY
>8|TRBV29-1|TRBJ2-7
SVQESGQY
>11|TRBV7-9|TRBJ2-2
ASSYSHTGELF
>12|TRBV9|TRBJ2-2
ASSLGLLGGELF
>11|TRBV2|TRBJ2-3
ASSGGAGVEQY
>11|TRBV6-6|TRBJ1-2
ASSYSGGDGYT
>12|TRBV28|TRBJ1-5
ASSVTGGSQPQH
>11|TRBV10-3|TRBJ2-7
AMTSDPLYEQY
>11|TRBV27|TRBJ2-3
ASSKRESDTQY
>11|TRBV6-6|TRBJ2-7
ASSWVQGGEQY
>16|TRBV19|TRBJ2-1
ASSIRTLGGLGGGEQF
>14|TRBV30|TRBJ2-1
AWSVGGTYGYNEQF
>12|TRBV2|TRBJ1-2
ASRGDRTNYGYT
>12|TRBV20-1|TRBJ1-5
SASGTGDLRAQH
>12|TRBV19|TRBJ1-2
ASSNPRTGLGYT
>13|TRBV9|TRBJ2-3
ASSAPGLATDTQY
>14|TRBV6-5|TRBJ2-3
ASSYSGTGGTDTQY
>13|TRBV5-1|TRBJ1-4
ASSPTDRDNEKLF
>13|TRBV5-1|TRBJ1-2
ASSLVAGVNYGYT
>13|TRBV2|TRBJ1-1
ASSDRGRMNTEAF
>13|TRBV11-2|TRBJ1-6
ASSLVSSGDSPLH
>13|TRBV7-6|TRBJ1-1
ASSPEADRETEAF
>13|TRBV16|TRBJ1-4
ASSRSPGLNEKLF
>12|TRBV6-5|TRBJ2-7
ASSYSWAAGEQY
>11|TRBV6-2/TRBV6-3|TRBJ2-7
ASSYGATYEQY
>13|TRBV2|TRBJ2-7
ASSEVEQGAHEQY
>12|TRBV11-2|TRBJ2-1
ASSLASGGNEQF
>11|TRBV6-5|TRBJ2-5
ASSYGRGETQY
>10|TRBV2|TRBJ1-4
ASKGGGEKLF
>12|TRBV6-6|TRBJ2-3
ASSDRASTDTQY
>13|TRBV19|TRBJ2-1
ASSLASGIVYEQF
>13|TRBV5-8|TRBJ2-7
ASSIAGTGGDEQY
>15|TRBV7-3|TRBJ2-2
ASSLNPAGVVTGELF
>13|TRBV2|TRBJ2-1
ASRREGSPVHEQF
>13|TRBV6-5|TRBJ1-5
ASGEGLYSNQPQH
>12|TRBV21-1|TRBJ2-3
ASPQAGGGDTQY
>13|TRBV5-4|TRBJ2-7
ASSLVGQGAYEQY
>13|TRBV14|TRBJ2-5
ASSQDAGGVETQY
>12|TRBV7-8|TRBJ1-3
ASSTTETGNTIY
>10|TRBV11-2|TRBJ1-2
ASSQQGYGYT